This T cell receptor beta chain derives from a study of identical twins. Overall study findings and caveats: Fewer insertions marked abundant cord blood beta clonotypes; young adult naive trended weakly, memory not at all.

This CDR3 has 15 residues. Germline values: CDR1 SGDLS, CDR2 YYNGEE. After removal of 0 bases from V and 5 bases from J, the junction contained 7 bases not matched to a gene. Template switching added a universal primer site; cDNA carried unique molecular identifiers. TCRdb ran MiXCR on the 5' RACE reads and lists one entry per CDR3 protein. Of roughly 710,000 distinct CDR3 sequences in the sample, around 6.1% were seen once. This clonotype has a count of ten or more. Its specificity is not known. This receptor was taken from a man younger than 35 in good health. V usage is TRBV9 and J usage is TRBJ2-7; 8 bases align to TRBD2. The sequenced material came from naive T cells sorted from blood. In DNA, the CDR3 is TGTGCCAGCAGCGTAGCGATTAGCGGGATGGACGAGCAGTACTTC. This translates into CASSVAISGMDEQYF.